The entry below describes one TCR beta chain. This sample is drawn from a study of blood T cell repertoires in COVID-19. Per the original data handling: Reference gene primer amplification in the assay estimated nucleated cell counts. The assay was immunoSEQ multiplex PCR, and TCRdb's table has in-frame clones only and misses some. D and trimming come from the DNA, and the V and J calls and clone size come from that table. This table holds 150,000 to 200,000 clones, roughly 76% found once. V was trimmed by 9 bases and J by 4 bases, leaving 15 bases between them. CDR3 length equals 13 residues. The germline V gene has CDR1 SNHLY and CDR2 FYNNEI.

The sample was peripheral blood. This clonotype was obtained from a woman aged 80 or over with COVID-19, enrolled during active disease. The rearrangement joins TRBV2 to TRBJ1-2; a weak D match, TRBD1 (5 bases). The CDR3 bases are TGTGCCAGTACTCTTCAGGGAGGCTATGGCTACACCTTC. This encodes CASTLQGGYGYTF.